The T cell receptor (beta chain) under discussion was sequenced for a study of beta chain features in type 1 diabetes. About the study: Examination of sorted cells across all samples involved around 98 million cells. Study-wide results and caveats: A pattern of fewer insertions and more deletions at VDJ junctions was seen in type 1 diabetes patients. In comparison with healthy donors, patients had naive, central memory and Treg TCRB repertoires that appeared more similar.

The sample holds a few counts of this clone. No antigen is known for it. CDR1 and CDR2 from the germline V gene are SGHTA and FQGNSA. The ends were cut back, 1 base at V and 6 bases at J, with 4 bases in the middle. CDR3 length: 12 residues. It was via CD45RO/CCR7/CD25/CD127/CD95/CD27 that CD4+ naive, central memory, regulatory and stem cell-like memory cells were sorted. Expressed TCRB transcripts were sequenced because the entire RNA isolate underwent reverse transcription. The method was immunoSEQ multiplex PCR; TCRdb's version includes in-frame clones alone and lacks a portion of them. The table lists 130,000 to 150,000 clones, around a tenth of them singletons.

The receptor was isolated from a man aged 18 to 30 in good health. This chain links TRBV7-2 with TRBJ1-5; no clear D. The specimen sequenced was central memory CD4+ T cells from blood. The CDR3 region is CASSLDTQPQHF. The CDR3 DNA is TGTGCCAGCAGCTTAGACACTCAGCCCCAGCATTTT. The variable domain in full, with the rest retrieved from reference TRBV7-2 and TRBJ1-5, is GAGVSQSPSNKVTEKGKDVELRCDPISGHTALYWYRQSLGQGLEFLIYFQGNSAPDKSGLPSDRFSAERTGGSVSTLTIQRTQQEDSAVYLCASSLDTQPQHFGDGTRLSIL.